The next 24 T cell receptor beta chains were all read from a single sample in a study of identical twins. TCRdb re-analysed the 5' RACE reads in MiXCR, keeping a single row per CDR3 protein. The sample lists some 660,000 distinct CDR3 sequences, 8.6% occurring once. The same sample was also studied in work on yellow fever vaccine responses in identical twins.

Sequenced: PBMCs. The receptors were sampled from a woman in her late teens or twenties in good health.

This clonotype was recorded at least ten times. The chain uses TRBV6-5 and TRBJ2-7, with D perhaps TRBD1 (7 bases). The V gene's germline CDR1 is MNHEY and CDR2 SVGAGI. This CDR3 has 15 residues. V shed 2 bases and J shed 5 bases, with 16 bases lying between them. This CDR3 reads CASSYGQGGADEQYF. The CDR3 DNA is TGTGCCAGCAGTTACGGGCAGGGGGGAGCCGACGAGCAGTACTTC.

The CDR3 reads CASSSASGSSYEQYF. In DNA form, the CDR3 reads TGTGCCAGCAGCTCCGCTAGCGGGAGCTCCTACGAGCAGTACTTC. V and J are TRBV11-2 and TRBJ2-7; 10 bases map to TRBD2. V was pared by 4 bases and J by 0 bases, with 3 bases of the junction left unmatched. Germline V gives CDR1 SGHAT, CDR2 FQNNGV. The CDR3 is made up of 15 amino acids.

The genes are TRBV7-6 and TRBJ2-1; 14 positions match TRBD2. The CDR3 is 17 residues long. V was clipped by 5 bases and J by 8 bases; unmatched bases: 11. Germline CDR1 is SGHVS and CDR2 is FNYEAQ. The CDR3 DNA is TGTGCCAGCAGCCCCGGGACTAGCGGGAGACTAGTCTATGAGCAGTTCTTC. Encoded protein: CASSPGTSGRLVYEQFF. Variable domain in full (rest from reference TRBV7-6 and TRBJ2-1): GAGVSQSPRYKVTKRGQDVALRCDPISGHVSLYWYRQALGQGPEFLTYFNYEAQQDKSGLPNDRFSAERPEGSISTLTIQRTEQRDSAMYRCASSPGTSGRLVYEQFFGPGTRLTVL.

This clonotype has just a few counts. The CDR3 is CASSGGSSPSYEQYF. The CDR3 DNA reads TGTGCCAGCAGCGGCGGCAGCTCCCCCTCCTACGAGCAGTACTTC. The chain links TRBV9 to TRBJ2-7, with D unresolved. The CDR3 is 15 residues long. With 3 bases removed from V and 0 bases from J, the gap between germline ends came to 13 bases. The germline gives CDR1 SGDLS, CDR2 YYNGEE. The full variable domain, with the rest looked up from reference TRBV9 and TRBJ2-7, is DSGVTQTPKHLITATGQRVTLRCSPRSGDLSVYWYQQSLDQGLQFLIQYYNGEERAKGNILERFSAQQFPDLHSELNLSSLELGDSALYFCASSGGSSPSYEQYFGPGTRLTVT.

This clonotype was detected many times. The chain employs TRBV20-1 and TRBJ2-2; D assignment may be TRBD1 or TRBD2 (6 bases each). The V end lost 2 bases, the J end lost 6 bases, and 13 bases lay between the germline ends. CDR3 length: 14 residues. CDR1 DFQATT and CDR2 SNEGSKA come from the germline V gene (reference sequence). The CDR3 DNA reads TGCAGTGCTAGAACAGCGGAGGGGGCCGGGGAGCTGTTTTTT. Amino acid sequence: CSARTAEGAGELFF.

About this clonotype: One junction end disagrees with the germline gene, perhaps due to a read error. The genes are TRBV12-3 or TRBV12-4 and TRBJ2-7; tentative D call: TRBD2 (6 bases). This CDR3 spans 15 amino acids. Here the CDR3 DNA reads TGTGCCAGCAGTTCCCCCGCACTAGCTTCCTCCGAGCAGTACTTC. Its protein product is CASSSPALASSEQYF.

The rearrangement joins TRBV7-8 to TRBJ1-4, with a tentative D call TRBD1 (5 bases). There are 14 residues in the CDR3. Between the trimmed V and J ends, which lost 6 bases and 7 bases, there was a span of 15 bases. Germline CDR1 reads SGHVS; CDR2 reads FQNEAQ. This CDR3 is CASRVGGLGEKLFF. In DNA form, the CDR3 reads TGTGCCAGCAGAGTCGGGGGGTTGGGTGAAAAACTGTTTTTT.

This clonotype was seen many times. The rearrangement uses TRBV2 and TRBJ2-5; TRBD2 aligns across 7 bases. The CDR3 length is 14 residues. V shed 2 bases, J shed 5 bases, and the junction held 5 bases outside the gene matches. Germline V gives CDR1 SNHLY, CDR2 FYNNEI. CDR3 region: CASSETGTKETQYF. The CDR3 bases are TGTGCCAGCAGTGAAACCGGGACTAAGGAGACCCAGTACTTC.

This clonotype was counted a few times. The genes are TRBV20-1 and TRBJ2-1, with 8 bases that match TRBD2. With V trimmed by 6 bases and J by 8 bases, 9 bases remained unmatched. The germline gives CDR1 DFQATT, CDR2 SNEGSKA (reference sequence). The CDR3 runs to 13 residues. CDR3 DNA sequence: TGCAGTGCCTCCGGCGGGGGGCTCGATGAGCAGTTCTTC. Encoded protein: CSASGGGLDEQFF.

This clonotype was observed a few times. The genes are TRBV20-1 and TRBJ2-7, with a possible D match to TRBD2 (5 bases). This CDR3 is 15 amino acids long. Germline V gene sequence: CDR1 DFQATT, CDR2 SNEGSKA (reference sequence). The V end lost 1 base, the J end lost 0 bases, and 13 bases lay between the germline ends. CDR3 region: CSARVVTGSSYEQYF. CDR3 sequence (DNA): TGCAGTGCTAGAGTGGTAACGGGAAGCTCCTACGAGCAGTACTTC.

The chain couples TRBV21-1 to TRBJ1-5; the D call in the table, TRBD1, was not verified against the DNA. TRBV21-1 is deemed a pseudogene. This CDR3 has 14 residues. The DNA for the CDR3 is TGTGCCAGCAGCAAAGAGACAGGGGATCAGCCCCAGCATTTT. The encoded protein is CASSKETGDQPQHF.

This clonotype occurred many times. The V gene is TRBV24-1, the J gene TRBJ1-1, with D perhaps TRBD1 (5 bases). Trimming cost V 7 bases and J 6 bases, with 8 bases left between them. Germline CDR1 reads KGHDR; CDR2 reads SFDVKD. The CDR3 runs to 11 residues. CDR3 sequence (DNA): TGTGCCACCAGCCGGGGGGCTGAAGCTTTCTTT. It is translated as CATSRGAEAFF.

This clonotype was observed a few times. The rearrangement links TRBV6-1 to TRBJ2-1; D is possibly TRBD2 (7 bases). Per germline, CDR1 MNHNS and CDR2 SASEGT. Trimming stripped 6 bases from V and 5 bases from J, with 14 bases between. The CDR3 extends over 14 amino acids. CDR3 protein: CASRGRGAHNEQFF. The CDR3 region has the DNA TGTGCCAGCAGGGGACGGGGGGCTCACAATGAGCAGTTCTTC.

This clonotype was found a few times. This CDR3 is CASSLFGGNYPGELFF. The CDR3 DNA reads as TGTGCCAGCAGCTTATTCGGCGGGAACTATCCCGGGGAGCTGTTTTTT. The chain employs TRBV7-2 and TRBJ2-2; TRBD2 might be the D (6 bases). The germline V and J ends were trimmed by 2 bases and 6 bases, with 16 bases remaining between them. This CDR3 spans 16 amino acids. Germline V lookup: CDR1 SGHTA, CDR2 FQGNSA.

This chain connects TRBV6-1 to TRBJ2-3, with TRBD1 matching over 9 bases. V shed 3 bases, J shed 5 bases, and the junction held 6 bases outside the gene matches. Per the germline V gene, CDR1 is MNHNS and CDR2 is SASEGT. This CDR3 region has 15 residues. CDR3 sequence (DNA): TGTGCCAGCAGTGATCGGCGGACAGGGGTAGATACGCAGTATTTT. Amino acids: CASSDRRTGVDTQYF.

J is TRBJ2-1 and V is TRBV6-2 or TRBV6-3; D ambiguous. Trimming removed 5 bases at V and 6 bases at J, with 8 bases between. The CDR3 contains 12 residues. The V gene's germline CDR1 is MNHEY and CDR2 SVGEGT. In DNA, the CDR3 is TGTGCCAGCAGTAGAGAACCCAATGAGCAGTTCTTC. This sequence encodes CASSREPNEQFF.

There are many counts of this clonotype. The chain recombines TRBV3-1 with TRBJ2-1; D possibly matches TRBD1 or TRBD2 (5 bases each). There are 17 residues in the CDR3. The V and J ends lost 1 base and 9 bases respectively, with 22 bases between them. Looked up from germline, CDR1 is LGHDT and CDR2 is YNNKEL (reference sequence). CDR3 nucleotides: TGTGCCAGCAGCCAAGCAGATTTGGGACCGATCCTGGGTGAGCAGTTCTTC. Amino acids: CASSQADLGPILGEQFF.

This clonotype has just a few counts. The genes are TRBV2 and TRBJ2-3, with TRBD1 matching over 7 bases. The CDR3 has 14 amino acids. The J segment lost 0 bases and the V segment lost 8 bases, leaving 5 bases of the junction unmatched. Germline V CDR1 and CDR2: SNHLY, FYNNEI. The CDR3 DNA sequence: TGTGCCAGCCAACACAGGGGAAGCACAGATACGCAGTATTTT. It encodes CASQHRGSTDTQYF.

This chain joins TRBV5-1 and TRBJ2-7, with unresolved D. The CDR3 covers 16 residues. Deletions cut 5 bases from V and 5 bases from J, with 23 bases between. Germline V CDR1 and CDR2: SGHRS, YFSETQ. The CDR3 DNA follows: TGCGCCAGCAGTCCCACCCTGACTTTTTCCCAAAACGAGCAGTACTTC. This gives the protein CASSPTLTFSQNEQYF.

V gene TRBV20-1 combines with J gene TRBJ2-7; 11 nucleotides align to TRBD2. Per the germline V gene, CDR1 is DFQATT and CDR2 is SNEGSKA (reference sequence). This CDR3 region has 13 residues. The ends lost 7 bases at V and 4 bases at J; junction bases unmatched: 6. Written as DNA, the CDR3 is TGCAGTGTGAGGGGACTAGCGGATTACGAGCAGTACTTC. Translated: CSVRGLADYEQYF.

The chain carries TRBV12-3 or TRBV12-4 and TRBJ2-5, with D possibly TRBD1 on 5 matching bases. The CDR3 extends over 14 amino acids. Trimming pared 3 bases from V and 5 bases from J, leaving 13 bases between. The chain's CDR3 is CASSLAGYTETQYF. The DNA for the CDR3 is TGTGCCAGCAGTTTGGCAGGGTATACGGAGACCCAGTACTTC.

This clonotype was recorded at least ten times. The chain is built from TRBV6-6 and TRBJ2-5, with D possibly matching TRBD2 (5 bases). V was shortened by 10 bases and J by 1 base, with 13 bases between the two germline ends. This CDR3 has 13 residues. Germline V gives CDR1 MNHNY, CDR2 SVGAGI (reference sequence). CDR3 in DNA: TGTGCCACCACCCTTGGGAGCCAAGAGACCCAGTACTTC. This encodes CATTLGSQETQYF.

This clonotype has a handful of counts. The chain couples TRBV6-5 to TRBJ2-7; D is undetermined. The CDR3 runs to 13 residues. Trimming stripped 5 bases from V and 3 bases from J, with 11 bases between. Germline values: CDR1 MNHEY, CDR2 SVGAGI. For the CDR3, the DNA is TGTGCCAGCAGTATAACTCCCGGCTACGAGCAGTACTTC. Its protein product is CASSITPGYEQYF.

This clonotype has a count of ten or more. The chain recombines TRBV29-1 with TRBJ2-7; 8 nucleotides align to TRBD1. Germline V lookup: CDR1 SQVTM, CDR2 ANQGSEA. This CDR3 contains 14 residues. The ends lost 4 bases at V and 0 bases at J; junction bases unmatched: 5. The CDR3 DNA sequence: TGCAGCGTTGTAACCGGGACAGGCTCCTACGAGCAGTACTTC. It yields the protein CSVVTGTGSYEQYF.